The 10 T cell receptor beta chains in this list originate from one sample, sequenced in a study of blood T cell repertoires in COVID-19. TCRdb's copy holds only in-frame clones and misses some; the assay was immunoSEQ multiplex PCR. The table has roughly 300,000 clones, around 89% seen once. The sequenced material came from peripheral blood. Source of these receptors: a man between 18 and 29 years old who had recovered from COVID-19.

The chain carries TRBV24-1 and TRBJ2-3, with 9 bases matching TRBD1. The CDR3 spans 13 residues. Germline CDR1 and CDR2: KGHDR and SFDVKD. V was clipped by 7 bases and J by 5 bases; unmatched bases: 3. As DNA, the CDR3 is TGTGCCACCAGGGCGACAGGGGGAGATACGCAGTATTTT. It yields the protein CATRATGGDTQYF.

The V call is TRBV4-3, the J call TRBJ1-1, with 12 bases aligning to TRBD1. The CDR3 runs to 17 residues. The germline CDR1 and CDR2 sequences are LGHNA and YSLEER. The ends lost 3 bases at V and 6 bases at J; junction bases unmatched: 11. The CDR3: CASSQGRGTGGASEAFF. The CDR3 DNA sequence: TGCGCCAGCAGCCAGGGTCGAGGGACAGGGGGCGCATCTGAAGCTTTCTTT.

This sequence joins TRBV5-1 and TRBJ1-2, with D possibly being TRBD1 (6 bases). V was trimmed by 4 bases and J by 5 bases, leaving 18 bases between them. The CDR3 runs to 15 residues. CDR1 and CDR2 from the germline V gene are SGHRS and YFSETQ. CDR3 DNA: TGCGCCAGCAGCCGGGGGGCAGGGACTGAATATGGCTACACCTTC. This encodes CASSRGAGTEYGYTF.

This chain joins TRBV7-9 and TRBJ1-4; D ambiguous. Per germline, CDR1 SEHNR and CDR2 FQNEAQ (reference sequence). V gave up 5 bases and J gave up 1 base, with 17 bases separating them. CDR3 length: 17 amino acids. This CDR3 is CASSVEATGRTNEKLFF. DNA for the CDR3: TGTGCCAGCAGCGTAGAGGCTACGGGAAGAACTAATGAAAAACTGTTTTTT.

The chain recombines TRBV2 with TRBJ2-1, with 11 bases identical to TRBD1. Germline V gives CDR1 SNHLY, CDR2 FYNNEI. This CDR3 has 15 amino acids. Trimming at V came to 4 bases and at J to 9 bases, leaving 8 bases not matched to a gene. CDR3 bases: TGTGCCAGCAGTGCGACCGGACAGGGGGCAATTGAGCAGTTCTTC. This gives the protein CASSATGQGAIEQFF.

This sequence joins TRBV6-2 or TRBV6-3 and TRBJ1-5; possible D gene TRBD1, 5 bases. V lost 0 bases and J lost 15, with 21 bases in between. This CDR3 region has 15 residues. Germline V gene sequence: CDR1 MNHEY, CDR2 SVGEGT. For the CDR3, the DNA is TGTGCCAGCAGTTACTCGGGCGGGACGATGATCTCGCCGCATTTT. As protein: CASSYSGGTMISPHF.

This clone was detected a few times. The gene calls are TRBV6-5 and TRBJ2-3, with D possibly being TRBD2 (6 bases). The CDR3 is 12 amino acids. The ends were cut back, 8 bases at V and 2 bases at J, with 8 bases in the middle. Germline V gene sequence: CDR1 MNHEY, CDR2 SVGAGI. Here the CDR3 reads CASGGNTDTQYF. The CDR3 bases are TGTGCCAGCGGGGGGAACACAGATACGCAGTATTTT.

V gene TRBV29-1 combines with J gene TRBJ1-1; D not resolved. The germline CDR1 and CDR2 sequences are SQVTM and ANQGSEA. The V end was cut by 1 base, the J end by 2 bases, with 8 bases between. The length of the CDR3 is 13 residues. CDR3 nucleotides: TGCAGCGTTGAAGGACACCTAAACACTGAAGCTTTCTTT. Protein: CSVEGHLNTEAFF.

The J gene is TRBJ1-2, the V gene TRBV7-9; TRBD1 agrees at 9 bases. V shed 6 bases and J 3 bases; nucleotides not matched to a gene: 2. Germline V gene sequence: CDR1 SEHNR, CDR2 FQNEAQ (reference sequence). This CDR3 spans 13 amino acids. CDR3 protein: CASRRQGDYGYTF. The CDR3 DNA is TGTGCCAGCAGGCGACAGGGGGACTATGGCTACACCTTC.

The chain couples TRBV19 to TRBJ1-2; 7 positions match TRBD1. The trim removed 6 bases at V and 7 bases at J, leaving 8 bases unmatched. In germline, CDR1 is LNHDA, CDR2 SQIVND (reference sequence). The CDR3 covers 13 residues. The CDR3 region is CASRETGWGGYTF. The CDR3 region has the DNA TGTGCCAGTAGAGAGACAGGGTGGGGTGGCTACACCTTC.